This is a list of T cell receptor beta chains from one sample in a study of long-term antiretroviral therapy in people with HIV. TCRdb's table, derived via immunoSEQ multiplex PCR, lists solely in-frame clones and lacks some. This table has some 11,000 clones, around 85% appearing once. The specimen was unsorted PBMCs, collected 1.8 years after starting antiretroviral therapy. These receptors came from a man aged 35-49 years with HIV. Both conserved end residues are part of each CDR3. Fields, in order: J gene, D gene, clone size, V gene, CDR3 protein, CDR3 DNA. The D gene is left open where the match is weak. The size of a clone is reported for some rows only, either as once, few or many, or as a class for expanded clones.

TRBJ2-2 | TRBD2 | NA | TRBV30 | CAWSVLPGGNTGELFF | TGTGCCTGGAGTGTCCTACCGGGAGGAAACACCGGGGAGCTGTTTTTT
TRBJ2-7 | NA | NA | TRBV6-1 | CAISPGTQTYEQYF | TGTGCCATCTCTCCGGGGACCCAGACCTACGAGCAGTACTTC
TRBJ2-5 | NA | NA | TRBV28 | CASTYGITQYF | TGTGCCAGCACGTACGGGATCACCCAGTACTTC
TRBJ1-5 | TRBD1 | NA | TRBV4-1 | CASSQTGTGDQPQHF | TGCGCCAGCAGTCAAACCGGGACAGGCGATCAGCCCCAGCATTTT
TRBJ2-5 | NA | medium-sized | TRBV7-7 | CASSLGNYQETQYF | TGTGCCAGCAGCTTAGGAAACTACCAAGAGACCCAGTACTTC
TRBJ2-7 | NA | NA | TRBV19 | CASSWGKSYEQYF | TGTGCCAGTAGTTGGGGTAAATCCTACGAGCAGTACTTC
TRBJ1-1 | NA | NA | TRBV9 | CASSVAPRGTEAFF | TGTGCCAGCAGCGTAGCCCCCCGGGGCACTGAAGCTTTCTTT
TRBJ2-3 | NA | NA | TRBV5-1 | CASSLVQNTDTQYF | TGCGCCAGCAGCTTGGTTCAGAACACAGATACGCAGTATTTT
TRBJ2-3 | NA | NA | TRBV2 | CASRDLYGARADTQYF | TGTGCCAGCAGGGACCTATACGGGGCCCGGGCAGATACGCAGTATTTT
TRBJ2-3 | NA | NA | TRBV27 | CASSSHPGATDTQYF | TGTGCCAGCAGTTCCCATCCGGGGGCAACAGATACGCAGTATTTT
TRBJ1-2 | NA | NA | TRBV28 | CASSLSSRAYGYTF | TGTGCCAGCAGTTTATCTTCTAGGGCTTATGGCTACACCTTC
TRBJ2-5 | NA | NA | TRBV18 | CASSLRTLPGQETQYF | TGTGCCAGCTCACTACGGACACTACCGGGCCAAGAGACCCAGTACTTC
TRBJ1-5 | TRBD1 | NA | TRBV6-5 | CASRDRGSNQPQHF | TGTGCCAGCAGGGACAGGGGAAGCAATCAGCCCCAGCATTTT
TRBJ1-2 | NA | few | TRBV9 | CASSVAGTVTGYTF | TGTGCCAGCAGCGTAGCCGGGACGGTGACTGGCTACACCTTC
TRBJ2-1 | NA | NA | TRBV19 | CASSIPVLVADSSYNEQFF | TGTGCCAGTAGTATTCCGGTTTTGGTAGCGGATAGCTCCTACAATGAGCAGTTCTTC
TRBJ2-7 | NA | NA | TRBV29-1 | CSVEDITGRVEQYF | TGCAGCGTTGAGGACATTACGGGCAGGGTCGAGCAGTACTTC
TRBJ2-3 | NA | NA | TRBV5-6 | CASSLDRTDTQYF | TGTGCCAGCAGCTTGGACAGGACAGATACGCAGTATTTT
TRBJ2-7 | TRBD1 | NA | TRBV5-1 | CASSLGQGPYEQYF | TGCGCCAGCAGCTTGGGACAGGGTCCCTACGAGCAGTACTTC
TRBJ2-7 | NA | NA | TRBV11-2 | CASSSDRRYEQYF | TGTGCCAGCAGCTCGGACAGACGCTACGAGCAGTACTTC
TRBJ1-5 | NA | once | TRBV7-8 | CASSSSQDPNQPQHF | TGTGCCAGCAGTTCCTCTCAGGACCCCAATCAGCCCCAGCATTTT
TRBJ1-4 | NA | few | TRBV4-1 | CASSQMGLTNEKLFF | TGCGCCAGCAGCCAAATGGGGCTGACTAATGAAAAACTGTTTTTT
TRBJ2-5 | NA | NA | TRBV4-2 | CASSQDSKVHIDRETQYF | TGTGCCAGCAGCCAAGATAGCAAAGTGCACATCGATCGGGAGACCCAGTACTTC
TRBJ1-1 | NA | NA | TRBV9 | CASSVLSGGRLMNTEAFF | TGTGCCAGCAGCGTATTAAGCGGAGGACGATTAATGAACACTGAAGCTTTCTTT
TRBJ2-7 | NA | few | TRBV28 | CASSPSLGNPKSYEQYF | TGTGCCAGCAGTCCATCTCTAGGGAACCCCAAGTCCTACGAGCAGTACTTC
TRBJ2-7 | NA | few | TRBV5-4 | CATYEKTGRSDYEQYF | TGTGCCACCTACGAAAAGACAGGGAGGTCTGACTACGAGCAGTACTTC
TRBJ2-3 | TRBD2 | NA | TRBV9 | CASSVVGGGPRDTQYF | TGTGCCAGCAGCGTAGTCGGGGGAGGGCCGCGAGATACGCAGTATTTT
TRBJ2-3 | NA | NA | TRBV6-4 | CASSVGTSVDTQYF | TGTGCCAGCAGCGTCGGGACCTCGGTGGATACGCAGTATTTT
TRBJ2-7 | NA | NA | TRBV25-1 | CASAPGLLSYEQYF | TGTGCCAGCGCTCCGGGTCTATTAAGCTACGAGCAGTACTTC
TRBJ1-1 | TRBD1 | NA | TRBV25-1 | CATSDRAPTEAFF | TGTGCCACCTCGGACAGGGCCCCCACTGAAGCTTTCTTT
TRBJ1-1 | NA | NA | TRBV4-1 | CASSLGGGGTEAFF | TGCGCCAGCAGCCTAGGTGGAGGGGGCACTGAAGCTTTCTTT
TRBJ2-1 | NA | large | TRBV19 | CASKEVYLDEQFF | TGTGCCAGTAAGGAGGTCTATCTCGATGAGCAGTTCTTC
TRBJ2-2 | NA | NA | TRBV2 | CASRGPGSGELFF | TGTGCCAGCAGGGGTCCCGGGTCCGGGGAGCTGTTTTTT
TRBJ2-7 | NA | NA | TRBV28 | CASSPPRLYEQYF | TGTGCCAGCAGTCCCCCCCGTCTCTACGAGCAGTACTTC
TRBJ2-2 | TRBD2 | NA | TRBV28 | CASRIRGGTGELFF | TGTGCCAGTCGAATCCGGGGGGGGACCGGGGAGCTGTTTTTT
TRBJ2-1 | TRBD2 | NA | TRBV7-3 | CASSPRPPWSSGSVAGEQFF | TGTGCCAGCAGCCCCCGTCCCCCTTGGTCTAGCGGGAGCGTGGCAGGTGAGCAGTTCTTC
TRBJ1-4 | NA | NA | TRBV7-8 | CASSLNLGEGTENEKLFF | TGTGCCAGCAGCTTAAATCTGGGGGAAGGGACTGAGAATGAAAAACTGTTTTTT
TRBJ2-1 | TRBD2 | NA | TRBV29-1 | CSFEKGGSYNEQFF | TGCAGCTTTGAAAAGGGAGGGTCCTACAATGAGCAGTTCTTC
TRBJ1-5 | NA | few | TRBV27 | CASSLFTGLSNQPQHF | TGTGCCAGCAGTTTATTTACGGGGCTCAGCAATCAGCCCCAGCATTTT
TRBJ2-7 | TRBD2 | few | TRBV28 | CASSAVAGAAEQYF | TGTGCCAGCAGTGCAGTAGCGGGAGCGGCCGAGCAGTACTTC